The next 30 T cell receptor beta chains were all read from a single sample in a study of T cell responses to AZD1222 COVID-19 vaccine. Using immunoSEQ multiplex PCR, the repertoire was profiled, and TCRdb retains in-frame clones only, with some absent. The data contain more than 70,000 clones, approximately 84% of them seen just once; the ten biggest clones take up about 13%. Sequenced material: peripheral blood, taken on day 0 of AZD1222 vaccination. The receptors originated from an adult in good health.

V and J are TRBV7-3 and TRBJ2-2; possibly TRBD1 or TRBD2 for D (5 bases each). V was trimmed by 2 bases and J by 5 bases, leaving 18 bases between them. Germline V gives CDR1 SGHTA, CDR2 FQGTGA. CDR3 length: 17 residues. For the CDR3, the DNA is TGTGCCAGCAGCTTATATCGTCGGCAGGGAGAAACCGGGGAGCTGTTTTTT. This encodes CASSLYRRQGETGELFF.

The chain recombines TRBV7-9 with TRBJ2-7, with D possibly being TRBD1 (6 bases). Per the germline V gene, CDR1 is SEHNR and CDR2 is FQNEAQ (reference sequence). The CDR3 is 13 amino acids. V lost 5 bases and J lost 2, with 10 bases in between. The CDR3 nucleotides are TGTGCCAGCAGCCAAGCAGGGGCCTACGAGCAGTACTTC. Translation: CASSQAGAYEQYF.

The chain combines TRBV6-6 with TRBJ2-2, with 8 nucleotides matching TRBD2. The CDR3 is 14 residues long. Germline CDR1 is MNHNY and CDR2 is SVGAGI (reference sequence). V shed 5 bases, J shed 2 bases, and the junction held 1 base outside the gene matches. CDR3 in amino acids: CASSREGNTGELFF. In DNA form, the CDR3 reads TGTGCCAGCAGTCGGGAGGGCAACACCGGGGAGCTGTTTTTT.

The V and J genes are TRBV27 and TRBJ2-2; no reliable D call. CDR1 and CDR2 (germline): MNHEY, SMNVEV (reference sequence). The CDR3 spans 15 residues. The germline V and J ends were trimmed by 8 bases and 0 bases, with 13 bases remaining between them. In DNA form, the CDR3 reads TGTGCCAGCCACTCACAGAGAACGAACACCGGGGAGCTGTTTTTT. Encoded protein: CASHSQRTNTGELFF.

V gene TRBV12-3 or TRBV12-4 combines with J gene TRBJ2-2; D gene uncertain. CDR3 size: 13 residues. V lost 2 bases to trimming and J lost 0 bases, with 1 base between them. CDR3 protein: CASSLPNTGELFF. The CDR3, as DNA: TGTGCCAGCAGTTTACCGAACACCGGGGAGCTGTTTTTT.

V usage is TRBV5-1 and J usage is TRBJ1-1; no reliable D call. The V end was cut by 2 bases, the J end by 1 base, with 12 bases between. In germline, CDR1 is SGHRS, CDR2 YFSETQ. The CDR3 has 15 amino acids. The CDR3 here is CASSLVRRQNTEAFF. The CDR3 nucleotides are TGCGCCAGCAGCTTAGTCCGTCGACAGAACACTGAAGCTTTCTTT.

The rearrangement links TRBV10-3 to TRBJ1-5; the D gene is possibly TRBD1 (6 bases). The CDR3 is made up of 12 amino acids. Germline V gene data show CDR1 as ENHRY and CDR2 as SYGVKD. V gave up 9 bases and J gave up 4 bases, with 10 bases separating them. The CDR3 nucleotides read TGTGCCATGGGACACTTAAATCAGCCCCAGCATTTT. Its protein product is CAMGHLNQPQHF.

The chain uses TRBV3-1 (or the pseudogene TRBV3-2) and TRBJ2-7; D may be TRBD1 or TRBD2 (6 bases each). CDR3 size: 14 residues. CDR1 is LGHDT and CDR2 is YNNKEL in the germline V gene (reference sequence). Trimming took 3 bases from V and 4 from J, leaving 13 bases between them. CDR3 sequence reads: CASSQPGEVYEQYF. DNA of the CDR3: TGTGCCAGCAGCCAGCCAGGGGAGGTATACGAGCAGTACTTC.

The rearrangement joins TRBV12-3 or TRBV12-4 to TRBJ2-7; D could derive from TRBD1 or TRBD2 (5 bases each). The CDR3 loop spans 13 amino acids. V was cut by 6 bases and J by 2 bases, with 11 bases left in between. The DNA for the CDR3 is TGTGCCAGCAGACCCGGGGCAGCCTACGAGCAGTACTTC. As protein: CASRPGAAYEQYF.

This chain connects TRBV9 to TRBJ2-1, with TRBD2 identical over 12 bases. Germline loops: CDR1 SGDLS, CDR2 YYNGEE. The CDR3 is 15 amino acids. The V segment lost 6 bases and the J segment 7 bases; nucleotides outside the gene matches: 8. The CDR3 loop reads CASNLGGTSGNEQFF. The CDR3 DNA sequence: TGTGCCAGCAACCTCGGCGGGACTAGCGGGAATGAGCAGTTCTTC.

CDR3 DNA: TGTGCCAGCAGTCGAACAGGGGCCGGAGGTGAAAAACTGTTTTTT. Its protein product is CASSRTGAGGEKLFF. V usage is TRBV6-5 and J usage is TRBJ1-4; the match to TRBD1 covers 7 bases. This CDR3 is built from 15 residues. From germline, CDR1 is MNHEY and CDR2 SVGAGI. V shed 5 bases and J 7 bases; nucleotides not matched to a gene: 10.

V is TRBV10-1 and J is TRBJ2-7, with no clear D. This CDR3 is built from 11 residues. Germline V lookup: CDR1 WNHNN, CDR2 SYGVQD (reference sequence). The DNA for the CDR3 is TGCGCAGATCGAGGACGGATTCCCCTGTACTTC. This codes for CADRGRIPLYF.

The chain has TRBV14 and TRBJ1-2; 7 positions match TRBD1. Germline V lookup: CDR1 SGHDN, CDR2 FVKESK. This CDR3 has 15 residues. V shed 4 bases, J shed 5 bases, and the junction held 10 bases outside the gene matches. The CDR3 DNA follows: TGTGCCAGCAGCCCTACTTTGGACAGGATTTATGGCTACACCTTC. It codes for CASSPTLDRIYGYTF.

The CDR3 coding sequence is TGTGCCAGCAGCGTAGTTGGCAGGTCAGGAGGTGAGCAGTTCTTC. Protein sequence: CASSVVGRSGGEQFF. This chain links TRBV9 with TRBJ2-1, with D perhaps TRBD2 (5 bases). The germline V and J ends were trimmed by 0 bases and 9 bases, with 16 bases remaining between them. The CDR3 is made up of 15 amino acids. Germline V gene data show CDR1 as SGDLS and CDR2 as YYNGEE.

The V gene is TRBV27, the J gene TRBJ1-1; no firm D call. V lost 3 bases to trimming and J lost 5 bases, with 22 bases between them. Germline-derived CDR1 and CDR2 are MNHEY and SMNVEV (reference sequence). The length of the CDR3 is 17 residues. The chain's CDR3 is CASSFPGNVRPGTEAFF. DNA for the CDR3: TGTGCCAGCAGTTTTCCCGGGAACGTACGTCCGGGAACTGAAGCTTTCTTT.

The chain combines TRBV5-1 with TRBJ1-4; D gene ambiguous. Germline V lookup: CDR1 SGHRS, CDR2 YFSETQ. This CDR3 comprises 14 residues. V shed 4 bases and J shed 6 bases, with 13 bases lying between them. This CDR3 reads CASSPRGRDEKLFF. Here the CDR3 DNA reads TGCGCCAGCAGCCCTCGAGGAAGGGATGAAAAACTGTTTTTT.

The chain is built from TRBV19 and TRBJ2-7; D possibly corresponds to TRBD2 (5 bases). CDR1 is LNHDA and CDR2 is SQIVND in the germline V gene (reference sequence). Between the trimmed V and J ends, which lost 5 bases and 5 bases, there was a span of 16 bases. This CDR3 contains 14 residues. The CDR3 reads CASSRTSTLDEQYF. CDR3 nucleotides: TGTGCCAGTAGTCGGACTTCTACCCTGGACGAGCAGTACTTC.

V is TRBV19 and J is TRBJ1-2; D remains unclear. V lost 7 bases and J 2 bases, leaving 23 bases between the germline ends. Germline CDR1 reads LNHDA; CDR2 reads SQIVND (reference sequence). The CDR3 has 17 amino acids. The CDR3 coding sequence is TGTGCCAGTACATCCGTCCGGGCCCAAGATTGGAACTATGGCTACACCTTC. Protein sequence: CASTSVRAQDWNYGYTF.

The genes are TRBV20-1 and TRBJ2-7; D is unresolved. This CDR3 is 11 amino acids long. Per the germline V gene, CDR1 is DFQATT and CDR2 is SNEGSKA (reference sequence). Trimming removed 4 bases at V and 3 bases at J, with 7 bases between. CDR3 amino acids: CSAIWGYEQYF. DNA for the CDR3: TGCAGTGCTATCTGGGGCTACGAGCAGTACTTC.

The V and J genes are TRBV9 and TRBJ1-6; D gene uncertain. Germline-derived CDR1 and CDR2 are SGDLS and YYNGEE. This CDR3 contains 14 residues. Deletions cut 4 bases from V and 9 bases from J, with 14 bases between. For the CDR3, the DNA is TGTGCCAGCAGCCTCCGGACCGGAGGTTCACCCCTCCACTTT. This gives the protein CASSLRTGGSPLHF.

The J gene is TRBJ2-7, the V gene TRBV12-3 or TRBV12-4; D is uncertain. The ends were cut back, 7 bases at V and 5 bases at J, with 15 bases in the middle. The CDR3 has 13 amino acids. CDR3 residues: CASTSPYLDEQYF. The CDR3 DNA reads as TGTGCCAGCACCTCGCCATATCTTGACGAGCAGTACTTC.

This clone was counted a few times. The V gene is TRBV28, the J gene TRBJ1-2, with D maybe TRBD1 (5 bases). CDR3 length: 14 residues. The germline gives CDR1 MDHEN, CDR2 SYDVKM. V lost 6 bases and J lost 7, with 18 bases in between. CDR3 bases: TGTGCCAGCAGCCCCGGGTGGCAGGGATCTGGCTACACCTTC. Amino acids: CASSPGWQGSGYTF.

This chain joins TRBV7-2 and TRBJ1-1, with unresolved D. Deletions cut 4 bases from V and 5 bases from J, with 11 bases between. Germline assignment: CDR1 SGHTA and CDR2 FQGNSA. This CDR3 has 13 residues. Written as DNA, the CDR3 is TGTGCCAGCAGCTCCGGAATGAGGACTGAAGCTTTCTTT. It codes for CASSSGMRTEAFF. The full variable domain, its missing parts supplied by reference TRBV7-2 and TRBJ1-1, is GAGVSQSPSNKVTEKGKDVELRCDPISGHTALYWYRQSLGQGLEFLIYFQGNSAPDKSGLPSDRFSAERTGGSVSTLTIQRTQQEDSAVYLCASSSGMRTEAFFGQGTRLTVV.

This clone was counted once. This chain uses TRBV10-3 with TRBJ2-7; 8 bases map to TRBD2. This CDR3 contains 15 residues. Germline lookup yields CDR1 ENHRY and CDR2 SYGVKD. The V and J ends lost 0 bases and 2 bases, in that order; junction bases with no gene match: 3. The CDR3 coding sequence is TGTGCCATCAGTGAGTCAGGCGGGGGGACCTACGAGCAGTACTTC. This codes for CAISESGGGTYEQYF.

The chain couples TRBV10-3 to TRBJ1-2, with a possible D match to TRBD1 (6 bases). The CDR3 is 20 residues long. V was clipped by 8 bases and J by 2 bases, with 33 bases between them. Germline V gene lookup returns CDR1 ENHRY and CDR2 SYGVKD. The CDR3 DNA sequence: TGTGCCATCTTCTGGACAGAGGATGTTGGGGGGCTCGTGGTAAACTATGGCTACACCTTC. Its translation is CAIFWTEDVGGLVVNYGYTF.

The CDR3 DNA reads TGTGCCAGCAGTTTATCTGCCCAAGACGAGCAGTACTTC. Translated: CASSLSAQDEQYF. The chain is built from TRBV27 and TRBJ2-7, with unresolved D. The V end lost 0 bases, the J end lost 5 bases, and 8 bases lay between the germline ends. CDR3 size: 13 residues. Per germline, CDR1 MNHEY and CDR2 SMNVEV (reference sequence).

J is TRBJ2-1 and V is TRBV12-3 or TRBV12-4, with a tentative D call TRBD2 (6 bases). The length of the CDR3 is 12 residues. Trimming pared 1 base from V and 12 bases from J, leaving 10 bases between. This CDR3 is CASSLGPGGQFF. CDR3 bases: TGTGCCAGCAGTTTAGGACCCGGGGGGCAGTTCTTC.

The CDR3 region has the DNA TGTGCCAGCAGCCTGGACAAGATGAAACTATATGGCTACACCTTC. Protein product: CASSLDKMKLYGYTF. The chain uses TRBV11-2 and TRBJ1-2; possible D gene TRBD1, 5 bases. Trimming shortened V by 5 bases and J by 5 bases, and 18 bases separated the two germline ends. This CDR3 has 15 residues. The germline CDR1 and CDR2 sequences are SGHAT and FQNNGV.

The chain links TRBV5-1 to TRBJ2-1; 12 bases are a match to TRBD2. Germline V gives CDR1 SGHRS, CDR2 YFSETQ. The V gene end was trimmed by 2 bases and the J gene end by 9 bases; junction bases not matched to a gene: 6. This CDR3 is 15 amino acids long. CDR3 in amino acids: CASSFGTSGRIEQFF. CDR3 in DNA: TGCGCCAGCAGCTTTGGGACTAGCGGGCGGATTGAGCAGTTCTTC.

This clone was seen once. CDR3 bases: TGTGCCAGTAGTTTTGGCGAAAAACTGTTTTTT. The encoded protein is CASSFGEKLFF. This chain joins TRBV19 and TRBJ1-4; D unresolved. Germline values: CDR1 LNHDA, CDR2 SQIVND (reference sequence). Trimming took off 5 bases at V and 8 bases at J, with 6 bases between the two ends. The CDR3 runs 11 residues.